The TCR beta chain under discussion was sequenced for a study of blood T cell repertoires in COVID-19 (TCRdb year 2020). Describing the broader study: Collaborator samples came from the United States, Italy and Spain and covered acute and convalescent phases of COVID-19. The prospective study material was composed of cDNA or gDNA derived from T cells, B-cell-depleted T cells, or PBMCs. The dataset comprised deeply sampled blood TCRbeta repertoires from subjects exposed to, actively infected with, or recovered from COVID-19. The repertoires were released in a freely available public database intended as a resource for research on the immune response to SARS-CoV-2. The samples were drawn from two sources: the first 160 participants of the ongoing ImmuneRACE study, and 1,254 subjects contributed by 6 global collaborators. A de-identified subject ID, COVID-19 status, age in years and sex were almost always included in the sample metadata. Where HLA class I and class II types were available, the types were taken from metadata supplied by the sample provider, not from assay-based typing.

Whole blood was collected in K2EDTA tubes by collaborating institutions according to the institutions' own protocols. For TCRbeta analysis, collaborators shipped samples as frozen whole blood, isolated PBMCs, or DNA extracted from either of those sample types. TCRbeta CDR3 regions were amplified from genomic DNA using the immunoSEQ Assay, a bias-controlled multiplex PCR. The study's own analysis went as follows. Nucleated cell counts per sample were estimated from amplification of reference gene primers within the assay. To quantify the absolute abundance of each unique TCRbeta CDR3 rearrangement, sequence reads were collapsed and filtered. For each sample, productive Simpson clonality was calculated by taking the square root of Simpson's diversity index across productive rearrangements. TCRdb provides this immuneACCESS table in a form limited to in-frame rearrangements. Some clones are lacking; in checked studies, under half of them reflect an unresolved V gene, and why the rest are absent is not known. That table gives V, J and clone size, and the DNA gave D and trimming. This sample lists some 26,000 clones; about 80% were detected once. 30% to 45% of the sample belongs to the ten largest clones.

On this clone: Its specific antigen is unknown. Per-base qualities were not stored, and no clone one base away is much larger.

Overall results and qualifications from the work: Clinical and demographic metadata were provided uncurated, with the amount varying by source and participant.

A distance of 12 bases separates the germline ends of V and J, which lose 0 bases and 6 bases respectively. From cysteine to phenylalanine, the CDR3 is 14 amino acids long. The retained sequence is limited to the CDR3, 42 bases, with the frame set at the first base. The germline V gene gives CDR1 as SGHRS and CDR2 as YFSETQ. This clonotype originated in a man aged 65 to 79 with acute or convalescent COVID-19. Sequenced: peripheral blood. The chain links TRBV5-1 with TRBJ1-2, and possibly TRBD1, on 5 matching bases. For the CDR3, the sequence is CASSLEGATDGYTF. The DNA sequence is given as TGCGCCAGCAGCTTGGAAGGGGCAACGGATGGCTACACCTTC.